The rows below give T cell receptor beta chains drawn from one sample of a study of shared clonotypes between healthy human individuals. This table comes from immunoSEQ multiplex PCR, and its TCRdb copy is limited to in-frame clones, with some not included. The sample shows 1.5 million to 2.5 million clones, about 94% of them seen only once. The sequenced sample was naive CD8+ T cells sorted from blood. These receptors originate from a man aged 18-30 years in good health. Each CDR3 is given with its conserved first and last residue. The order of the fields is clone size, D gene, J gene, V gene, CDR3 protein, CDR3 DNA. A D gene is named only where the DNA matches it firmly. The listing skips clone size in some rows; elsewhere it reads once, few, many or a size class.

abundance: NA; d_gene: TRBD1; j_gene: TRBJ2-5; v_gene: TRBV13; CDR3aa: CASSSTGGEETQYF; CDR3nt: TGTGCCAGCAGCTCGACAGGGGGCGAGGAGACCCAGTACTTC
abundance: NA; d_gene: TRBD1; j_gene: TRBJ2-2; v_gene: TRBV7-8; CDR3aa: CASSSQGATGELFF; CDR3nt: TGTGCCAGCAGCTCACAGGGGGCCACCGGGGAGCTGTTTTTT
abundance: NA; d_gene: NA; j_gene: TRBJ1-3; v_gene: TRBV4-1; CDR3aa: CASSQDSGDGNTIYF; CDR3nt: TGCGCCAGCAGCCAAGATTCAGGGGACGGAAACACCATATATTTT
abundance: NA; d_gene: NA; j_gene: TRBJ2-2; v_gene: TRBV15; CDR3aa: CATSRGGELFF; CDR3nt: TGTGCCACCAGCAGAGGGGGGGAGCTGTTTTTT
abundance: NA; d_gene: TRBD2; j_gene: TRBJ2-3; v_gene: TRBV4-1; CDR3aa: CASSQGGSGGADTQYF; CDR3nt: TGCGCCAGCAGCCAAGGGGGTAGCGGGGGCGCAGATACGCAGTATTTT
abundance: once; d_gene: NA; j_gene: TRBJ2-7; v_gene: TRBV6-5; CDR3aa: CASSYSSAGTYEQYF; CDR3nt: TGTGCCAGCAGTTACTCGTCCGCGGGGACCTACGAGCAGTACTTC
abundance: NA; d_gene: NA; j_gene: TRBJ1-1; v_gene: TRBV19; CDR3aa: CARTFNRTQRTEAFF; CDR3nt: TGTGCCAGAACCTTTAACAGGACTCAGCGCACTGAAGCTTTCTTT
abundance: NA; d_gene: NA; j_gene: TRBJ1-3; v_gene: TRBV10-3; CDR3aa: CAISEVRTGVGNTIYF; CDR3nt: TGTGCCATCAGTGAGGTCCGCACCGGGGTTGGAAACACCATATATTTT
abundance: NA; d_gene: TRBD1; j_gene: TRBJ2-2; v_gene: TRBV5-1; CDR3aa: CASSRPDRGYTGELFF; CDR3nt: TGCGCCAGCAGCAGACCCGACAGGGGGTACACCGGGGAGCTGTTTTTT
abundance: NA; d_gene: TRBD1; j_gene: TRBJ2-7; v_gene: TRBV6-5; CDR3aa: CASSRGQGSEQYF; CDR3nt: TGTGCCAGCAGCCGCGGACAGGGGAGCGAGCAGTACTTC
abundance: NA; d_gene: NA; j_gene: TRBJ2-7; v_gene: TRBV11-2; CDR3aa: CAGGGPGQYF; CDR3nt: TGTGCCGGAGGTGGTCCCGGGCAGTACTTC
abundance: NA; d_gene: NA; j_gene: TRBJ2-3; v_gene: TRBV9; CDR3aa: CASGGGLVVPDTQYF; CDR3nt: TGTGCCAGCGGGGGCGGACTAGTCGTGCCAGATACGCAGTATTTT
abundance: NA; d_gene: TRBD1; j_gene: TRBJ1-4; v_gene: TRBV6-5; CDR3aa: CASSSTGENEKLFF; CDR3nt: TGTGCCAGCAGTTCTACAGGGGAAAATGAAAAACTGTTTTTT
abundance: few; d_gene: NA; j_gene: TRBJ2-3; v_gene: TRBV4-1; CDR3aa: CASSQDTSTDTQYF; CDR3nt: TGCGCCAGCAGCCAAGATACTAGCACAGATACGCAGTATTTT
abundance: once; d_gene: TRBD2; j_gene: TRBJ2-1; v_gene: TRBV30; CDR3aa: CAWSPGDYAPYNEQFF; CDR3nt: TGTGCCTGGAGCCCGGGGGACTACGCGCCCTACAATGAGCAGTTCTTC
abundance: NA; d_gene: NA; j_gene: TRBJ1-5; v_gene: TRBV7-8; CDR3aa: CASSLGLGSQPQHF; CDR3nt: TGTGCCAGCAGCTTAGGGTTGGGAAGTCAGCCCCAGCATTTT
abundance: NA; d_gene: NA; j_gene: TRBJ2-2; v_gene: TRBV5-5; CDR3aa: CASSLGLNTGELFF; CDR3nt: TGTGCCAGCAGCTTGGGACTGAACACCGGGGAGCTGTTTTTT
abundance: NA; d_gene: TRBD1; j_gene: TRBJ1-1; v_gene: TRBV9; CDR3aa: CASSIQGRLDTEAFF; CDR3nt: TGTGCCAGCAGCATACAGGGGCGACTGGATACTGAAGCTTTCTTT
abundance: NA; d_gene: NA; j_gene: TRBJ1-1; v_gene: TRBV13; CDR3aa: CASSSHSTEAFF; CDR3nt: TGTGCCAGCAGCTCCCATAGCACTGAAGCTTTCTTT
abundance: NA; d_gene: NA; j_gene: TRBJ2-7; v_gene: TRBV7-9; CDR3aa: CASSHVQGTSDEQYF; CDR3nt: TGTGCCAGCAGCCATGTCCAGGGAACGAGCGACGAGCAGTACTTC
abundance: once; d_gene: NA; j_gene: TRBJ2-2; v_gene: TRBV5-4; CDR3aa: CASSLARGAGELFF; CDR3nt: TGTGCCAGCAGCTTGGCCAGGGGGGCCGGGGAGCTGTTTTTT
abundance: NA; d_gene: TRBD1; j_gene: TRBJ1-1; v_gene: TRBV30; CDR3aa: CAGDRGNTEAFF; CDR3nt: TGTGCCGGGGACAGGGGTAACACTGAAGCTTTCTTT
abundance: NA; d_gene: NA; j_gene: TRBJ2-2; v_gene: TRBV27; CDR3aa: CASSLVGDTGELFF; CDR3nt: TGTGCCAGTAGCCTCGTAGGGGACACCGGGGAGCTGTTTTTT
abundance: NA; d_gene: NA; j_gene: TRBJ2-2; v_gene: TRBV25-1; CDR3aa: CASNFAENTGELFF; CDR3nt: TGTGCCAGCAATTTTGCCGAGAACACCGGGGAGCTGTTTTTT
abundance: NA; d_gene: TRBD1; j_gene: TRBJ1-6; v_gene: TRBV5-1; CDR3aa: CASSLAGQGNSPLHF; CDR3nt: TGCGCCAGCAGCTTGGCTGGACAGGGAAATTCACCCCTCCACTTT
abundance: once; d_gene: NA; j_gene: TRBJ2-3; v_gene: TRBV5-1; CDR3aa: CASSFGLAIPDTQYF; CDR3nt: TGCGCCAGCAGCTTCGGCCTAGCAATTCCAGATACGCAGTATTTT
abundance: NA; d_gene: NA; j_gene: TRBJ2-7; v_gene: TRBV9; CDR3aa: CASSVGSGDYEQYF; CDR3nt: TGTGCCAGCAGCGTAGGGAGTGGGGACTACGAGCAGTACTTC
abundance: once; d_gene: TRBD1; j_gene: TRBJ1-1; v_gene: TRBV6-1; CDR3aa: CASSEGTGGKGDTEAFF; CDR3nt: TGTGCCAGCAGTGAAGGGACAGGGGGCAAGGGTGACACTGAAGCTTTCTTT
abundance: NA; d_gene: NA; j_gene: TRBJ1-1; v_gene: TRBV4-1; CDR3aa: CASSQTLGTNTEAFF; CDR3nt: TGCGCCAGCAGCCAGACCCTTGGGACCAACACTGAAGCTTTCTTT